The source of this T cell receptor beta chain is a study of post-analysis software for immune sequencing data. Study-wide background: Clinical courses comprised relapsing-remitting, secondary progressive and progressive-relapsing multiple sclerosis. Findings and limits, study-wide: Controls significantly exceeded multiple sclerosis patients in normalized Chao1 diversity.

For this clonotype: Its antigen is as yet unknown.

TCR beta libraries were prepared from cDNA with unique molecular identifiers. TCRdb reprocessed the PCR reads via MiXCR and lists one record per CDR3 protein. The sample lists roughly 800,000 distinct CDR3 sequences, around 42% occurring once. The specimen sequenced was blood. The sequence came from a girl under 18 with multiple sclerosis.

The CDR3 sequence is CASSLPPQGGETQYF. The CDR3 coding sequence is TGCGCCAGCAGCTTGCCGCCACAGGGTGGGGAGACCCAGTACTTC. This chain connects TRBV5-1 to TRBJ2-5, with D possibly matching TRBD1 (6 bases). Looked up from germline, CDR1 is SGHRS and CDR2 is YFSETQ. CDR3 length: 15 residues. V lost 1 base and J lost 5, with 15 bases in between. The full variable domain, with the rest looked up from reference TRBV5-1 and TRBJ2-5, is KAGVTQTPRYLIKTRGQQVTLSCSPISGHRSVSWYQQTPGQGLQFLFEYFSETQRNKGNFPGRFSGRQFSNSRSEMNVSTLELGDSALYLCASSLPPQGGETQYFGPGTRLLVL.